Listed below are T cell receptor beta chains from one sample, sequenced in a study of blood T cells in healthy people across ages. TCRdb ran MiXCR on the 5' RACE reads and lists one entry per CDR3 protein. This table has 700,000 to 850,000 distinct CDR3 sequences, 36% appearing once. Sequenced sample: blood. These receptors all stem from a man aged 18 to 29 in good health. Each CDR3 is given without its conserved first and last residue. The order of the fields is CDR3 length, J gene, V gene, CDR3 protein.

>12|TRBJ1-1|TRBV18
ASSPSQGGTEAF
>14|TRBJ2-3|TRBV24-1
ATSDTTGGSTDTQY
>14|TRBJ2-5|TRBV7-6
ASSLAVGGGHNEQY
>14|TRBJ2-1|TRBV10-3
AISEAGTGRNNEQF
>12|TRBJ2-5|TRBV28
ASSSDLPSETQY
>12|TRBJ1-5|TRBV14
ASSQGQFNQPQH
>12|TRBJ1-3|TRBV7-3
ASSLTDSGNTIY
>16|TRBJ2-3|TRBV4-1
ASSQAPGGRGEGDTQY
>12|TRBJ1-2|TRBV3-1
ASSQGSRAGGYT
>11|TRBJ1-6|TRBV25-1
ATGQSYNSPPH
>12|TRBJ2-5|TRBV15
AASNRAWQETQY